Sequencing of this TCR beta chain was carried out in a study of cytomegalovirus exposure and HLA in healthy donors. Regarding the study as a whole: TCR beta sequences reportedly predicted the HLA-A and HLA-B alleles of most subjects accurately. The authors judged a highly shared variant cluster likely a sequencing artifact.

Concerning this clone itself: Its specificity is unknown.

The PCR contained 60 Vbeta and 13 Jbeta primers. Original methodology: Approximately 12 million of about 80 million unique TCR beta chains were shared, per a later count. The data were produced by immunoSEQ multiplex PCR, yet TCRdb's version contains in-frame clones alone and is incomplete. The D gene and trimming were derived from the DNA, and the V and J assignments and clone size from that table. This listing includes 45,000 to 65,000 clones. This CDR3 spans 15 amino acids. Germline assignment: CDR1 LNHDA and CDR2 SQIVND (reference sequence). V was clipped by 3 bases and J by 4 bases; unmatched bases: 6.

The chain uses TRBV19 and TRBJ2-5, with 9 bases lining up with TRBD1. This TCR came from a man in his late teens or twenties in good health and CMV-seropositive. Material for sequencing was PBMCs. The CDR3 region is CASSMGQGPRETQYF. CDR3 nucleotides: TGTGCCAGTAGTATGGGACAGGGCCCTCGAGAGACCCAGTACTTC. The variable domain in full, completed from reference TRBV19 and TRBJ2-5, reads DGGITQSPKYLFRKEGQNVTLSCEQNLNHDAMYWYRQDPGQGLRLIYYSQIVNDFQKGDIAEGYSVSREKKESFPLTVTSAQKNPTAFYLCASSMGQGPRETQYFGPGTRLLVL.